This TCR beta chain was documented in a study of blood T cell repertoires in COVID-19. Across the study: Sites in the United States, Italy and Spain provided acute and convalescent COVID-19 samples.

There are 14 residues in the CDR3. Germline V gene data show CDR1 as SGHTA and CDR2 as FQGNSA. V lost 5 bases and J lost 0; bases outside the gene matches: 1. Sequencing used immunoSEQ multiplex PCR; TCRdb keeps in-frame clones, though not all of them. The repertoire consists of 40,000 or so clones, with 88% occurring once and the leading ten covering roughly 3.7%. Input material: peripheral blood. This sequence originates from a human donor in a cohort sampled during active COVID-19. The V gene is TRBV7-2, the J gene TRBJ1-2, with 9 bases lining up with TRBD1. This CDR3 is CASSRTGANYGYTF. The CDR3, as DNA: TGTGCCAGCAGCCGGACAGGGGCTAACTATGGCTACACCTTC. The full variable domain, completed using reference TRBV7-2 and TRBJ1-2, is GAGVSQSPSNKVTEKGKDVELRCDPISGHTALYWYRQSLGQGLEFLIYFQGNSAPDKSGLPSDRFSAERTGGSVSTLTIQRTQQEDSAVYLCASSRTGANYGYTFGSGTRLTVV.